This T cell receptor (beta chain) was profiled in a study of CD8+CD57+ T cells in acquired aplastic anemia. Study findings and constraints: Common to patients and controls were twenty-nine CD8+ CDR3 sequences.

This CDR3 is 15 amino acids long. Germline CDR1 and CDR2: GTSNPN and SVGIG (reference sequence). Unmatched junction bases numbered 6, after V lost 1 base and J lost 5 bases. Investigators profiled TCR beta VDJ and CDR3 from genomic DNA template. A single record per CDR3 protein comes from TCRdb applying MiXCR to the reads. The sample includes under 250,000 distinct CDR3 sequences, around 43% seen only once; the top ten take roughly 8%. Remarks on this clonotype: Its specificity is not known.

Patients sequenced had flow cytometry evidence of CD8+CD57+ cell expansion. Every one of the patients had aplastic anemia (severe, acquired). Among the patients, none had received any therapy at the time of blood sampling. This sequence was found in a human donor with aplastic anemia. The V and J genes are TRBV30 and TRBJ2-2; 8 bases map to TRBD2. Sequenced: sorted CD4+, CD8+, or CD8+CD57+ T cells (not recorded which) from PBMCs. The CDR3 nucleotides are TGTGCCTGGAGTGCCAGCGGGAGTCGTACCGGGGAGCTGTTTTTT. It translates to CAWSASGSRTGELFF.